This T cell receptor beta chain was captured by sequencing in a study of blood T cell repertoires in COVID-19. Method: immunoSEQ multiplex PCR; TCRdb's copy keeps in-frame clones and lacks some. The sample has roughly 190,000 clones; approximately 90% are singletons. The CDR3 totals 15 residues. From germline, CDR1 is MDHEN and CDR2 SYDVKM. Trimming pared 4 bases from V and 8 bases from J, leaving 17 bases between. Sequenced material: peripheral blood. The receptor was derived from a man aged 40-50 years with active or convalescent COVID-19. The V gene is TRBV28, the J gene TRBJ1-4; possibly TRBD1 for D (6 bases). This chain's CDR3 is CASSSIYTGWEKLFF. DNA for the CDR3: TGTGCCAGCAGTTCTATTTACACAGGGTGGGAAAAACTGTTTTTT.